Included here is one TCR beta chain sequence, with context. These data are taken from a study of blood T cell repertoires in COVID-19. Participants had their cohort set by participant-reported clinical history. Per the original data handling: For nucleated cells, counts were estimated from reference gene primer amplification. Profiled with immunoSEQ multiplex PCR; TCRdb holds only in-frame clones, not every one. That table is the source of V, J and clone size, and D and trimming were worked out from the DNA. The sample includes some 180,000 clones, about 86% of them seen just once. Trimming pared 5 bases from V and 5 bases from J, leaving 9 bases between. Germline CDR1 and CDR2: SGHTA and FQGNSA. The CDR3 runs 12 residues.

This TCR came from a woman aged 40 to 50 in a cohort exposed to, infected with or recovered from COVID-19 (not recorded which). The chain carries TRBV7-2 and TRBJ1-1; no clear D. Material for sequencing was PBMCs or T cells enriched from blood (not recorded which). The CDR3 sequence is CASSKRVTEAFF. In DNA form, the CDR3 reads TGTGCCAGCAGCAAGAGGGTTACTGAAGCTTTCTTT. Drawing the rest from reference TRBV7-2 and TRBJ1-1, the complete variable domain is GAGVSQSPSNKVTEKGKDVELRCDPISGHTALYWYRQSLGQGLEFLIYFQGNSAPDKSGLPSDRFSAERTGGSVSTLTIQRTQQEDSAVYLCASSKRVTEAFFGQGTRLTVV.